Reported below is one TCR beta chain. Measured with immunoSEQ multiplex PCR; TCRdb has only the in-frame clones, and not every one. The sample contains more than 95,000 clones, around 89% of which appear only once. The sample comes from a study of control samples from healthy donors and cancer patients. The sequenced material came from PBMCs. This sequence was found in a woman aged 50 to 60 with colorectal cancer.

CDR3 sequence (DNA): TGTGCCAGCAGTGAGGACAGCCTGACGTATTTT. This translates into CASSEDSLTYF. The chain carries TRBV6-1 and TRBJ2-3; D perhaps matches TRBD1 (6 bases). The V end was cut by 3 bases, the J end by 14 bases, with 12 bases between. The CDR3 contains 11 residues. Germline V gene data show CDR1 as MNHNS and CDR2 as SASEGT.